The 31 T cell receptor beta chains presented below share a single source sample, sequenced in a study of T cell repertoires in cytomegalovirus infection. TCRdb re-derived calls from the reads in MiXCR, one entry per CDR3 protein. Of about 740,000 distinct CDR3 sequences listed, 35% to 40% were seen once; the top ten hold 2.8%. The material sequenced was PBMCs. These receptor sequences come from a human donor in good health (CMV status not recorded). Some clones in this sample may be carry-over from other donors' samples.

CDR3 DNA sequence: TGTGCCAGCAGCCCCCGACAGCTCACAGATACGCAGTATTTT. Protein sequence: CASSPRQLTDTQYF. V is TRBV7-9 and J is TRBJ2-3, with a possible D match to TRBD1 (5 bases). The V and J ends lost 5 bases and 2 bases respectively, with 11 bases between them. This CDR3 is built from 14 residues. The germline V gene encodes CDR1 SEHNR and CDR2 FQNEAQ (reference sequence). Drawing the rest from reference TRBV7-9 and TRBJ2-3, the complete variable domain is DTGVSQNPRHKITKRGQNVTFRCDPISEHNRLYWYRQTLGQGPEFLTYFQNEAQLEKSRLLSDRFSAERPKGSFSTLEIQRTEQGDSAMYLCASSPRQLTDTQYFGPGTRLTVL.

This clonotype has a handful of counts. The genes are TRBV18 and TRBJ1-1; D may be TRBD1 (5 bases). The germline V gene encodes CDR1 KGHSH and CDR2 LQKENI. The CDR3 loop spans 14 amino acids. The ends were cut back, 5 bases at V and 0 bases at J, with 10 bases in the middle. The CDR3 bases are TGTGCCAGCTCAGTAGGGGCCATGAACACTGAAGCTTTCTTT. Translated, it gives CASSVGAMNTEAFF.

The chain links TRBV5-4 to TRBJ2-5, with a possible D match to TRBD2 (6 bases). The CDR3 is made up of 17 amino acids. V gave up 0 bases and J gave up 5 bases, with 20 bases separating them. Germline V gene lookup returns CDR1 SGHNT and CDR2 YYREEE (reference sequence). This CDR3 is CASSLVPPGARGETQYF. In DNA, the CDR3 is TGTGCCAGCAGCTTGGTTCCTCCGGGAGCCCGGGGGGAGACCCAGTACTTC.

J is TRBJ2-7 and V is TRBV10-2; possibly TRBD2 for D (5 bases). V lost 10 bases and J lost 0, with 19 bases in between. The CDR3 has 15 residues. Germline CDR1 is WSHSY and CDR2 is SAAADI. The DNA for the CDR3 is TGCGCCACCAAACTATCCCGGGATGCCTCCTACGAGCAGTACTTC. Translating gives CATKLSRDASYEQYF.

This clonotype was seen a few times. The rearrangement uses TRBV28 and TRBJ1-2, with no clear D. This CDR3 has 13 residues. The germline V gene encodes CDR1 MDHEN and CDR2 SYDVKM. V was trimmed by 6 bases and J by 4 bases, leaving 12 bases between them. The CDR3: CASSSIPLYGYTF. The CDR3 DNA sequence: TGTGCCAGCAGCTCCATCCCCCTCTATGGCTACACCTTC.

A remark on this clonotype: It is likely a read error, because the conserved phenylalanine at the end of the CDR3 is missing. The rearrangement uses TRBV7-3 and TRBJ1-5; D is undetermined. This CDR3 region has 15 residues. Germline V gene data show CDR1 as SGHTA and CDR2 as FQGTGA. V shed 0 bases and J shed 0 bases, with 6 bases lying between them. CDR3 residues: CASSLTAGSNQPQHL. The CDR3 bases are TGTGCCAGCAGCTTAACGGCGGGTAGCAATCAGCCCCAGCATTTG.

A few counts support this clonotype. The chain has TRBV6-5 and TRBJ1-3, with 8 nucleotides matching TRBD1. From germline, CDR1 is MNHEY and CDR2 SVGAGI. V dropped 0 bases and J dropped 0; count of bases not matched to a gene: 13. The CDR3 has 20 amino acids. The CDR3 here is CASSYSTRGPFLSSGNTIYF. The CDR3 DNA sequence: TGTGCCAGCAGTTACTCAACCAGGGGGCCTTTTTTGTCCTCTGGAAACACCATATATTTT.

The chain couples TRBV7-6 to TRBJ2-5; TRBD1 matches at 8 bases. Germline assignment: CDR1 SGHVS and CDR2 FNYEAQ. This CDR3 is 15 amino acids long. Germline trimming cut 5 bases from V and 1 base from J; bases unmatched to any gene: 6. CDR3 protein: CASSLRDRTQETQYF. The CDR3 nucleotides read TGTGCCAGCAGCCTCAGGGACAGGACCCAAGAGACCCAGTACTTC.

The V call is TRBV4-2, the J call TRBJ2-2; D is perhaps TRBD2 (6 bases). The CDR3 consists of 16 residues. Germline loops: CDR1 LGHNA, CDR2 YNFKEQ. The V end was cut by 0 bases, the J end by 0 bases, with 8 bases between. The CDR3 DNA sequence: TGTGCCAGCAGCCAAGATCCGGGGGCGAACACCGGGGAGCTGTTTTTT. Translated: CASSQDPGANTGELFF.

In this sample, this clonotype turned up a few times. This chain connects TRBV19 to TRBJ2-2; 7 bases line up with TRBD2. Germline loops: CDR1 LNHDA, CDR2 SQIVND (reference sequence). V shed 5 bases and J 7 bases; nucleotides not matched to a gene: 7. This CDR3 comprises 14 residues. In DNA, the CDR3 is TGTGCCAGTAGTTGGGGGGAGGGCGTCGGGGAGCTGTTTTTT. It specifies CASSWGEGVGELFF.

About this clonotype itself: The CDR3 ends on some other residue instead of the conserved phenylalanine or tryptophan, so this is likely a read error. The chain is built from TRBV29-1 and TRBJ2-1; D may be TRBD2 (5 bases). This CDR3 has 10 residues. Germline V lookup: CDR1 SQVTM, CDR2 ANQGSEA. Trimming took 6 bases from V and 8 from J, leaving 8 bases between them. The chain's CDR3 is CSVERDEQFS. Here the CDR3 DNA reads TGCAGCGTGGAGAGGGATGAGCAGTTCTCA.

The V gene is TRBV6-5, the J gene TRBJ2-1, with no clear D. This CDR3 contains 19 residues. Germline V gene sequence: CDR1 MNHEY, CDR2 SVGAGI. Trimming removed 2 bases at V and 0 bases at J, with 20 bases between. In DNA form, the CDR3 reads TGTGCCAGCAGTTACGGCCCTCTAAGCGTTCTTAGCTCCTACAATGAGCAGTTCTTC. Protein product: CASSYGPLSVLSSYNEQFF.

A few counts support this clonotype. The DNA of the CDR3 is TGTGCCAGCAGTTTGCAGGGAAGCAATTCACCCCTCCACTTT. Amino acid sequence: CASSLQGSNSPLHF. The chain links TRBV12-3 or TRBV12-4 to TRBJ1-6, with D perhaps matching TRBD1 (5 bases). The CDR3 contains 14 residues. Trimming shortened V by 3 bases and J by 7 bases, and 10 bases separated the two germline ends.

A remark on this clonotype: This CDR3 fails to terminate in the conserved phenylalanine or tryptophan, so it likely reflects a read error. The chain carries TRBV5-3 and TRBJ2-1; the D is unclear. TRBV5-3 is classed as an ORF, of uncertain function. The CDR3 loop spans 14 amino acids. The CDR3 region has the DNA TGTGCCAGCAGCTTGGGTTCAAGCTCCAATGAGCAGTTCTTA. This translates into CASSLGSSSNEQFL.

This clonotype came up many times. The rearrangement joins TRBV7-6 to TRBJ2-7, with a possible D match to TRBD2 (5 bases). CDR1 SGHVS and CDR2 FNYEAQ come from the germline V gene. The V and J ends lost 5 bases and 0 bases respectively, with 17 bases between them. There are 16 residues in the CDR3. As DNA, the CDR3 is TGTGCCAGCAGCCAACTTCGGGGTGACCTCTCCTACGAGCAGTACTTC. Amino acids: CASSQLRGDLSYEQYF.

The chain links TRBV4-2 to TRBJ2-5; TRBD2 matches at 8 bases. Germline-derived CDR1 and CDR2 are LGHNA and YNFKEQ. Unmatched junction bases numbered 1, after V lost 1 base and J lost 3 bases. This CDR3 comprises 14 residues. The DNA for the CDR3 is TGTGCCAGCAGCCAAGGAGCGGGGGAAGAGACCCAGTACTTC. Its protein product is CASSQGAGEETQYF.

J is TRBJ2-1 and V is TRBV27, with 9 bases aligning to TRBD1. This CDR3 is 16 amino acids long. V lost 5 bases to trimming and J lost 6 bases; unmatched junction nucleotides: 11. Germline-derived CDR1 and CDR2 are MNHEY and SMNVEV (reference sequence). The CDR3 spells CASSRTTGTGLNEQFF. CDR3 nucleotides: TGTGCCAGCAGTCGTACGACCGGGACAGGGCTCAATGAGCAGTTCTTC.

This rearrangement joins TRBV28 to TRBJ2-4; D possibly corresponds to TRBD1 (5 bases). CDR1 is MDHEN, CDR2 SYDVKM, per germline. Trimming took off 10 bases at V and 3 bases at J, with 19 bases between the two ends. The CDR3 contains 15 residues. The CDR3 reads CATQGQGWDKNIQYF. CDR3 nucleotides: TGTGCCACCCAAGGGCAGGGATGGGACAAAAACATTCAGTACTTC.

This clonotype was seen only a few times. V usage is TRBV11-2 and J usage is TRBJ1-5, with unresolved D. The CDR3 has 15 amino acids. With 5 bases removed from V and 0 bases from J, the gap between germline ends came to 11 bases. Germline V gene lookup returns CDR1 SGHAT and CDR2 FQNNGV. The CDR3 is CASSPAAYSNQPQHF. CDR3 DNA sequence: TGTGCCAGCAGCCCCGCAGCCTATAGCAATCAGCCCCAGCATTTT.

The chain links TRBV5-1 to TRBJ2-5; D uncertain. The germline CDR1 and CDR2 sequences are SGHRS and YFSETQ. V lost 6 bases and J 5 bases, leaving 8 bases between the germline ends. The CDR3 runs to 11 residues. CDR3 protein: CASKYLETQYF. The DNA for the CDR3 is TGCGCCAGCAAGTACTTGGAGACCCAGTACTTC.

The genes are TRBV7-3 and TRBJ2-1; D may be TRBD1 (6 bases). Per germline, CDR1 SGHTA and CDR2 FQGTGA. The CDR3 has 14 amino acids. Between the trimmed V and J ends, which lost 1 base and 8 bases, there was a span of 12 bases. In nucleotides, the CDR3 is TGTGCCAGCAGCTTAATCGCACAGGGCTATGAGCAGTTCTTC. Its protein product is CASSLIAQGYEQFF.

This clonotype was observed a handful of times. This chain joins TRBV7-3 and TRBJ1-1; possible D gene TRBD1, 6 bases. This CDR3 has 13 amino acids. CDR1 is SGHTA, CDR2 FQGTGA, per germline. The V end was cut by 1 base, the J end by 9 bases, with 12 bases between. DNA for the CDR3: TGTGCCAGCAGCTTAATACAGGGAGGCAAAGCTTTCTTT. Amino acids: CASSLIQGGKAFF.

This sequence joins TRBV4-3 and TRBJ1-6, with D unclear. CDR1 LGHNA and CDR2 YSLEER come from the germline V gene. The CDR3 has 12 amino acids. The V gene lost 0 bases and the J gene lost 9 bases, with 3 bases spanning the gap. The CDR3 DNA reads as TGCGCCAGCAGCCAAGATACTTCACCCCTCCACTTT. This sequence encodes CASSQDTSPLHF.

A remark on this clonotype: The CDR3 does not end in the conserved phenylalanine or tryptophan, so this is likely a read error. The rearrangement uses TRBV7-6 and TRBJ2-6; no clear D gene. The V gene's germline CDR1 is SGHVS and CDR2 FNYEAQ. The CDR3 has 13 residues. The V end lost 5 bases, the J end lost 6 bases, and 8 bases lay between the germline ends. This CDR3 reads CASSRPPANVLTL. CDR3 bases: TGTGCCAGCAGCCGGCCTCCGGCCAACGTCCTGACTTTA.

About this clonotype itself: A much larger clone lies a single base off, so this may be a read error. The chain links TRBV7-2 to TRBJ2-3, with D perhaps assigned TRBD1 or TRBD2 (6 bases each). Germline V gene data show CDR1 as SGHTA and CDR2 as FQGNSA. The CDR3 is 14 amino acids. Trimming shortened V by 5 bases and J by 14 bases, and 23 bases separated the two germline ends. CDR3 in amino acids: CASSPGAELGKAYF. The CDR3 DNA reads TGTGCCAGCAGCCCGGGGGCCGAGCTGGGAAAAGCGTATTTT. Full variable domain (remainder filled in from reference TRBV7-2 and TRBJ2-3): GAGVSQSPSNKVTEKGKDVELRCDPISGHTALYWYRQSLGQGLEFLIYFQGNSAPDKSGLPSDRFSAERTGGSVSTLTIQRTQQEDSAVYLCASSPGAELGKAYFGPGTRLTVL.

CDR3 nucleotide sequence: TGCAGTGCGCGGCGGAGGGGGGGACCTGGAAACACCATATATTTT. It translates to CSARRRGGPGNTIYF. The genes are TRBV20-1 and TRBJ1-3; D might be TRBD1 (6 bases). Trimming stripped 6 bases from V and 2 bases from J, with 17 bases between. This CDR3 contains 15 residues. CDR1 and CDR2 from the germline V gene are DFQATT and SNEGSKA (reference sequence).

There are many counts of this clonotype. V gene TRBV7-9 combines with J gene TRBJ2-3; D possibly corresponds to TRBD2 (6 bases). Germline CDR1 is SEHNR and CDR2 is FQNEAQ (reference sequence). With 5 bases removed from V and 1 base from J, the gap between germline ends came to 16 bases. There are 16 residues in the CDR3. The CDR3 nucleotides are TGTGCCAGCAGCAGCGGGTGGGGAGAAGGCACAGATACGCAGTATTTT. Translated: CASSSGWGEGTDTQYF. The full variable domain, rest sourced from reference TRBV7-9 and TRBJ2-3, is DTGVSQNPRHKITKRGQNVTFRCDPISEHNRLYWYRQTLGQGPEFLTYFQNEAQLEKSRLLSDRFSAERPKGSFSTLEIQRTEQGDSAMYLCASSSGWGEGTDTQYFGPGTRLTVL.

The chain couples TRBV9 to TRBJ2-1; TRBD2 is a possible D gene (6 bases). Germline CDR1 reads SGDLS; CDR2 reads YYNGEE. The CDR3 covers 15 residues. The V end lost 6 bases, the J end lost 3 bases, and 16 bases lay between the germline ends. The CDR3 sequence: CASTLEGLDYNEQFF. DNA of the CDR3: TGTGCCAGCACCCTGGAGGGACTCGACTACAATGAGCAGTTCTTC. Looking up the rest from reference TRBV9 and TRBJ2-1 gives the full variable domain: DSGVTQTPKHLITATGQRVTLRCSPRSGDLSVYWYQQSLDQGLQFLIQYYNGEERAKGNILERFSAQQFPDLHSELNLSSLELGDSALYFCASTLEGLDYNEQFFGPGTRLTVL.

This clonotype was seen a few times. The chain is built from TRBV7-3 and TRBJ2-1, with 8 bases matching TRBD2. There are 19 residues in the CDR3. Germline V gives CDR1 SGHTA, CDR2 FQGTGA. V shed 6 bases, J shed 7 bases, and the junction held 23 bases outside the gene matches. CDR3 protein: CASSARSGLLAGSRNEQFF. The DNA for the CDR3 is TGTGCCAGCAGTGCTCGGTCGGGGCTTCTAGCGGGCTCGAGAAATGAGCAGTTCTTC. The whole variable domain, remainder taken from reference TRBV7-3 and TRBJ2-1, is GAGVSQTPSNKVTEKGKYVELRCDPISGHTALYWYRQSLGQGPEFLIYFQGTGAADDSGLPNDRFFAVRPEGSVSTLKIQRTERGDSAVYLCASSARSGLLAGSRNEQFFGPGTRLTVL.

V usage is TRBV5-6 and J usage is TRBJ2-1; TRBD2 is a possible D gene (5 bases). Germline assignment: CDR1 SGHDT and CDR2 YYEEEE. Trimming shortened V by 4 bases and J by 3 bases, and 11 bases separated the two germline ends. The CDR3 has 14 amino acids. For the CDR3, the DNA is TGTGCCAGCAGCGGGAGTTACGGCTACAATGAGCAGTTCTTC. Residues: CASSGSYGYNEQFF.

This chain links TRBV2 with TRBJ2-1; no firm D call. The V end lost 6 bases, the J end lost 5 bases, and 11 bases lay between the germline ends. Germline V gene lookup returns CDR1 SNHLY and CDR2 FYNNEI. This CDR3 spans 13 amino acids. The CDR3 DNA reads TGTGCCAGCAGATTCCCGACGGACAATGAGCAGTTCTTC. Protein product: CASRFPTDNEQFF.